What follows describes a single T cell receptor beta chain. The CDR3 is made up of 13 amino acids. Trimming shortened V by 8 bases and J by 1 base, and 10 bases separated the two germline ends. Germline V CDR1 and CDR2: MDHEN, SYDVKM. The sample originates from a study of blood T cell repertoires in COVID-19. Study in general: COVID-19 samples collected from the United States, Italy and Spain covered acute and convalescent phases. The cDNA or gDNA used as material had been derived from T cells, B-cell-depleted T cells, or PBMCs.

Only in-frame clones appear in the TCRdb table, and some are missing; sequencing was by immunoSEQ multiplex PCR. Here the sample spans fewer than 70,000 clones, approximately 87% being singletons. Sequencing was performed on peripheral blood. The clonotype comes from a human donor in a cohort sampled during active COVID-19. The chain couples TRBV28 to TRBJ2-3; D is ambiguous. The CDR3 loop is CASRLQGTDTQYF. The CDR3 DNA is TGTGCCAGCCGCTTGCAGGGCACAGATACGCAGTATTTT.